This T cell receptor (beta chain) was obtained from a study of metastatic and nonmetastatic thyroid tumors. Across the study: Thyroid patients, malignant and benign, had repertoires compared across blood and tumor or nodule tissue. Study-wide points: As reported, TCR beta diversity in blood and tumor was significantly higher in malignant thyroid tumors than in benign nodules.

This clone was counted many times. Its antigen is as yet unknown. J gave up 3 bases and V 1 base, and 0 bases lay outside the gene matches. CDR1 SGHNT and CDR2 YENEEA come from the germline V gene. The CDR3 contains 15 residues. Not a single patient had been given any form of treatment at any point before undergoing thyroid surgery. Using MiXCR, TCRdb re-called clones from the PCR reads. The sample shows about 23,000 clones, roughly a fifth of them seen only once. Sequences were obtained from blood. This TCR was sampled from a female donor with papillary thyroid cancer or a benign thyroid nodule (not recorded which). Some clones in this sample may be carry-over from other donors' samples. This chain uses TRBV11-3 with TRBJ2-2, with 9 bases aligning to TRBD2. The CDR3 nucleotides read TGTGCCAGCAGCTTAGGACTAGCGGACACCGGGGAGCTGTTTTTT. Amino acids: CASSLGLADTGELFF.